The clone carrying this T cell receptor (beta chain) was detected a few times. Its antigen is as yet unknown. The entry originates in a study of response to subunit inactivated influenza vaccine. One entry per CDR3 protein, called by TCRdb with MiXCR from the RT-PCR reads. The table includes 710,000 or so distinct CDR3 sequences, around 16% detected once. Study-level points and caveats: Only a handful of new T cells, the authors suggested, are recruited with each seasonal influenza vaccination.

Germline-derived CDR1 and CDR2 are SGHDT and YYEEEE. There are 15 residues in the CDR3. V was trimmed by 3 bases and J by 5 bases, leaving 17 bases between them. The clonotype was recovered from a man aged 45-65 years who received an inactivated influenza vaccine. The chain links TRBV5-6 to TRBJ1-1, with D tentatively TRBD1 (5 bases). The specimen comprised PBMCs from blood, sampled 11 to 12 days after vaccination. The CDR3 nucleotides read TGTGCCAGCAGCTCGTCTCTACCCGGGGCGACTGAAGCTTTCTTT. This codes for CASSSSLPGATEAFF.